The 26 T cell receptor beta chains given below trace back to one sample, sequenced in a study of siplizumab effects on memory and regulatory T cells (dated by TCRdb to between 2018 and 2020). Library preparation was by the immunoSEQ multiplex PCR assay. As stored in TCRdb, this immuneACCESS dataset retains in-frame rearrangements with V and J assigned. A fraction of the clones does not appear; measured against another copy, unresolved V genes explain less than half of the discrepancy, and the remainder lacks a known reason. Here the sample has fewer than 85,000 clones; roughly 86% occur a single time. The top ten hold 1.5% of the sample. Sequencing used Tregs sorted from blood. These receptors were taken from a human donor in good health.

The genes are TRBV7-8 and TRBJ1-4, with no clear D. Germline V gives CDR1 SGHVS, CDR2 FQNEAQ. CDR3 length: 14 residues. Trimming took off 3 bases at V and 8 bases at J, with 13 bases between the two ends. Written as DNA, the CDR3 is TGTGCCAGCAGCTTTCAGGTAACGCAAGAAAAACTGTTTTTT. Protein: CASSFQVTQEKLFF.

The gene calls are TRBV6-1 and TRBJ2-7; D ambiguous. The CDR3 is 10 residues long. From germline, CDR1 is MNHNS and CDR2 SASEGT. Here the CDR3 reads CAAVGSHEYF. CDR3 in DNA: TGTGCGGCCGTGGGCAGCCACGAGTACTTC.

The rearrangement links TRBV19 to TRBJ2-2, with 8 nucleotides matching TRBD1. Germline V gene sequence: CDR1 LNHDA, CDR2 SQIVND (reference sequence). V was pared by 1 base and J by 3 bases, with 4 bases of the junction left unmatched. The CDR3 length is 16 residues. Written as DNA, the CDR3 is TGTGCCAGTAGTATAGCCGGGACAGGTTACACCGGGGAGCTGTTTTTT. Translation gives CASSIAGTGYTGELFF.

The chain's CDR3 is CASSSTDQETQYF. DNA for the CDR3: TGTGCCAGCAGCTCGACGGACCAAGAGACCCAGTACTTC. V usage is TRBV5-6 and J usage is TRBJ2-5; D gene uncertain. This CDR3 region has 13 residues. The V and J ends lost 3 bases and 0 bases respectively, with 6 bases between them. CDR1 SGHDT and CDR2 YYEEEE come from the germline V gene.

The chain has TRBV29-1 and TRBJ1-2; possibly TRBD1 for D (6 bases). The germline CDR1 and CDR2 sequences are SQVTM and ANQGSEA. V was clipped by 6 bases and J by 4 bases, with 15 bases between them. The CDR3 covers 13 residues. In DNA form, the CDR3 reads TGCAGCGTCGTTCTGACAGGCACCTATGGCTACACCTTC. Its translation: CSVVLTGTYGYTF.

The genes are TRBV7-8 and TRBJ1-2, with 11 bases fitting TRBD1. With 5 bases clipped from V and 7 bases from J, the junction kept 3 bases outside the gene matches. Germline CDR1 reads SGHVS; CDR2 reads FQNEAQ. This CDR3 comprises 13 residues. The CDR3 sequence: CASSRTGGSGYTF. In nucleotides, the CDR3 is TGTGCCAGCAGCAGGACAGGGGGCAGTGGCTACACCTTC.

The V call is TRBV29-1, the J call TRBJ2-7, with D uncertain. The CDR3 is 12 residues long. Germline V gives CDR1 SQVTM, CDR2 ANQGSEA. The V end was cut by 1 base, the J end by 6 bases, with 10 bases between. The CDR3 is CSVEGFVGEQYF. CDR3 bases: TGCAGCGTTGAAGGGTTTGTGGGCGAGCAGTACTTC.

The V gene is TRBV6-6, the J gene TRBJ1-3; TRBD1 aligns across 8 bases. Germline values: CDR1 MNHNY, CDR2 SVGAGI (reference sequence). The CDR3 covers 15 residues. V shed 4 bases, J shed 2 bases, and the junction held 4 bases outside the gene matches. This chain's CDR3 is CASSFPTGAGNTIYF. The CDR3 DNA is TGTGCCAGCAGTTTCCCGACAGGGGCTGGAAACACCATATATTTT.

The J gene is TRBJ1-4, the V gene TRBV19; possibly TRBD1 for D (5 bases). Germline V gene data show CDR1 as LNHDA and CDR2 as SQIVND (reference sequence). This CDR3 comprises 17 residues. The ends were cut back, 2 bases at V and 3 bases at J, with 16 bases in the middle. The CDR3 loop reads CASSILGTQASNEKLFF. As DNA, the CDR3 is TGTGCCAGTAGTATACTAGGGACGCAGGCGTCTAATGAAAAACTGTTTTTT.

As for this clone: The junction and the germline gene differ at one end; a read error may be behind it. The CDR3 spells CASSQKIDREVHF. CDR3 coding DNA: TGTGCCAGCAGCCAGAAAATCGACAGGGAAGTTCACTTC. The chain carries TRBV4-2 and TRBJ1-2, with TRBD1 matching 7 bases. Germline V lookup: CDR1 LGHNA, CDR2 YNFKEQ. The CDR3 is made up of 13 amino acids.

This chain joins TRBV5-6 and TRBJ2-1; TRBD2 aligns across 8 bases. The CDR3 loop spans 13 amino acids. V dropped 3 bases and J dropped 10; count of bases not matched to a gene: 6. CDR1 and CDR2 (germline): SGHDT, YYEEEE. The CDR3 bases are TGTGCCAGCAGCTCGTTTCGCGGGGGGGAGCAGTTCTTC. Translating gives CASSSFRGGEQFF.

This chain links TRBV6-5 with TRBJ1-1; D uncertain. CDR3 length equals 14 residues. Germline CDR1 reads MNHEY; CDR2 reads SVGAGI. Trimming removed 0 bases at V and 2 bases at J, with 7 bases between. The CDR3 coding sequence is TGTGCCAGCAGTTACTCAGGGAGAAACACTGAAGCTTTCTTT. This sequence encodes CASSYSGRNTEAFF.

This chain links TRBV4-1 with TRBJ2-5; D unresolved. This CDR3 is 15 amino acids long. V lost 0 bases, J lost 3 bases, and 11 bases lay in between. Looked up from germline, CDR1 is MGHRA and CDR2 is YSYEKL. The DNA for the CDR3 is TGCGCCAGCAGCCAAGAATTCTGGAGAAAAGAGACCCAGTACTTC. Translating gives CASSQEFWRKETQYF.

CDR3 sequence: CSVDRDNSYEQYF. DNA for the CDR3: TGCAGCGTTGACCGAGACAACTCCTACGAGCAGTACTTC. V usage is TRBV29-1 and J usage is TRBJ2-7; D uncertain. Germline V CDR1 and CDR2: SQVTM, ANQGSEA. The CDR3 covers 13 residues. With 3 bases removed from V and 0 bases from J, the gap between germline ends came to 9 bases.

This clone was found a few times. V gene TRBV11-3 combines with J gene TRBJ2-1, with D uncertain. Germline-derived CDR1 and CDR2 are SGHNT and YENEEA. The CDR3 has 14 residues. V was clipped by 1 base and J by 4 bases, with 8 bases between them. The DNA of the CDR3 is TGTGCCAGCAGCTTAGGATCCTCTTACAATGAGCAGTTCTTC. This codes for CASSLGSSYNEQFF. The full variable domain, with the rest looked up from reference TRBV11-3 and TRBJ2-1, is EAGVVQSPRYKIIEKKQPVAFWCNPISGHNTLYWYLQNLGQGPELLIRYENEEAVDDSQLPKDRFSAERLKGVDSTLKIQPAELGDSAVYLCASSLGSSYNEQFFGPGTRLTVL.

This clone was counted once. The CDR3: CASSWDTGTIQPQHF. In DNA form, the CDR3 reads TGTGCCAGCAGTTGGGACACCGGGACGATACAGCCCCAGCATTTT. The genes are TRBV2 and TRBJ1-5; D may be TRBD1 (6 bases). The CDR3 covers 15 residues. The germline CDR1 and CDR2 sequences are SNHLY and FYNNEI. V was clipped by 5 bases and J by 7 bases, with 18 bases between them.

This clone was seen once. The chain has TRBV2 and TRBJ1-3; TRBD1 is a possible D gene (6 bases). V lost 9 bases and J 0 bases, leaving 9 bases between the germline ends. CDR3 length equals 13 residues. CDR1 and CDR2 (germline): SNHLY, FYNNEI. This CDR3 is CARGQTSGNTIYF. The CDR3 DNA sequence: TGTGCCAGGGGACAAACCTCTGGAAACACCATATATTTT.

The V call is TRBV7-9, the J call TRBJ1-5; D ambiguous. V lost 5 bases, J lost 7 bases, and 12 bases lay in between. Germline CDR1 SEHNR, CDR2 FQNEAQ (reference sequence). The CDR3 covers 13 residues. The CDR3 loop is CASSQRVNQPQHF. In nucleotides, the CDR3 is TGTGCCAGCAGCCAGAGGGTCAACCAGCCCCAGCATTTT.

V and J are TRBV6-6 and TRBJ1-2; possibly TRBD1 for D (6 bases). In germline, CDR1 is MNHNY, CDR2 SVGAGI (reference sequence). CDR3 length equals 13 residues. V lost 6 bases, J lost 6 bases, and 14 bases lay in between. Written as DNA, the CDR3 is TGTGCCAGCAGAACAACAGGGCGGAATGGCTACACCTTC. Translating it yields CASRTTGRNGYTF.

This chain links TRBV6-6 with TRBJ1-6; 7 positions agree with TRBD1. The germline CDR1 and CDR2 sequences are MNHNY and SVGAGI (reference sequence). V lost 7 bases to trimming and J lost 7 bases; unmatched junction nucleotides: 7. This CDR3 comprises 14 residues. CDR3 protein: CASIQGRLNSPLHF. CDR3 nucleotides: TGTGCCAGCATACAGGGGAGACTAAATTCACCCCTCCACTTT.

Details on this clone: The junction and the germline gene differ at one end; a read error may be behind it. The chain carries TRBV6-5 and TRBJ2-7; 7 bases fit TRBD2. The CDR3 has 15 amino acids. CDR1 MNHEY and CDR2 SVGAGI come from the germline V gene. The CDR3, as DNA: TGTGCCAGCAGCTACTACGCGGGGGAGTCCTACGAGCAGTACTTC. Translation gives CASSYYAGESYEQYF.

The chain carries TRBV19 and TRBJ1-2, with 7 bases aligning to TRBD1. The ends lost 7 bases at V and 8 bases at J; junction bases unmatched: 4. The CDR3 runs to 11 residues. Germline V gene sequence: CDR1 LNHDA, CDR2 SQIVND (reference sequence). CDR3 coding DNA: TGTGCCAGTACACAGGGGTCCGGCTACACCTTC. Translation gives CASTQGSGYTF.

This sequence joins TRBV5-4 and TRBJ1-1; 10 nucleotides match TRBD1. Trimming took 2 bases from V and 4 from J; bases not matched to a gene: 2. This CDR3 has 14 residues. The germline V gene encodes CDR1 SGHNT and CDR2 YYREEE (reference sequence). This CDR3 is CASSLRQGATEAFF. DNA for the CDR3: TGTGCCAGCAGCTTACGACAGGGGGCCACTGAAGCTTTCTTT.

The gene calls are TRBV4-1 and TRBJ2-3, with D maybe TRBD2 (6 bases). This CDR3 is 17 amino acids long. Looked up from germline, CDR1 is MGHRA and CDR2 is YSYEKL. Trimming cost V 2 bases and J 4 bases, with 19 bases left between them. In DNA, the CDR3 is TGCGCCAGCAGCCAACCCTCTAGCGCGGGCGTTTCAGATACGCAGTATTTT. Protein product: CASSQPSSAGVSDTQYF.

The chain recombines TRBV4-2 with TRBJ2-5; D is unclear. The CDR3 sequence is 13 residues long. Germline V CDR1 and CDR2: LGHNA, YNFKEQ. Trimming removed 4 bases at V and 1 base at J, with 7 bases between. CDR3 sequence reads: CASSPGTQETQYF. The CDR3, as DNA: TGTGCCAGCAGCCCGGGCACCCAAGAGACCCAGTACTTC.

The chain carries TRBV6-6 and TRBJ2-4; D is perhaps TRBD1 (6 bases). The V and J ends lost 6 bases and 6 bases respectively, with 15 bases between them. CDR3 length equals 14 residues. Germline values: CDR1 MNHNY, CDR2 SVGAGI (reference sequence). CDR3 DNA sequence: TGTGCCAGCAGGGCCTTCGGACAGTTAAACATTCAGTACTTC. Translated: CASRAFGQLNIQYF.